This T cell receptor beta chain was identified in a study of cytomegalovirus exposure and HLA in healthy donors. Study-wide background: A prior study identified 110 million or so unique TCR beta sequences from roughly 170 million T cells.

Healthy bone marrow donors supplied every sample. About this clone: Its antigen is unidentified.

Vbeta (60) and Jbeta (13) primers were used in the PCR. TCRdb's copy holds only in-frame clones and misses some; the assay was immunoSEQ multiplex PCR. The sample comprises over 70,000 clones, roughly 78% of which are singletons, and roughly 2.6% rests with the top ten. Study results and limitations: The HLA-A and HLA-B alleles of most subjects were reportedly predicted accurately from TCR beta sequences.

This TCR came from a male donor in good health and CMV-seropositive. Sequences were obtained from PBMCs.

CDR3 DNA sequence: TGTGCCAGCAGTTTCCCCTCCAGGGGGTCAGCCGGGGAGCTGTTTTTT. Encoded protein: CASSFPSRGSAGELFF. The gene calls are TRBV28 and TRBJ2-2; TRBD1 matches 7 bases. Trimming cost V 3 bases and J 6 bases; bases outside gene matches: 10. Per germline, CDR1 MDHEN and CDR2 SYDVKM. The CDR3 covers 16 residues.